Detailed here is one T cell receptor beta chain. CDR3 size: 14 residues. Trimming cost V 5 bases and J 0 bases; bases outside gene matches: 3. In germline, CDR1 is SQVTM, CDR2 ANQGSEA. These data belong to a study of blood T cell repertoires in COVID-19. Study-level information: Acute-phase and convalescent COVID-19 samples originated in the United States, Italy and Spain. Nucleic acid was either cDNA or gDNA, and it came from T cells, B-cell-depleted T cells, or PBMCs.

Under the authors' procedure: Nucleated cell counts were estimated from reference gene primer amplification. Assay: immunoSEQ multiplex PCR; the TCRdb copy retains only in-frame clones and omits some. V, J and clone size derive from that table, while D and trimming were established from the DNA sequence. The sample has 110,000 to 150,000 clones, 70% to 90% seen once. The source material was peripheral blood. The sequence was obtained from a human donor in a cohort sampled during active COVID-19. The rearrangement joins TRBV29-1 to TRBJ2-7, with TRBD1 matching over 11 bases. DNA of the CDR3: TGCAGCGTTACAGGACAGGGGGCCTCCTACGAGCAGTACTTC. Translation: CSVTGQGASYEQYF.